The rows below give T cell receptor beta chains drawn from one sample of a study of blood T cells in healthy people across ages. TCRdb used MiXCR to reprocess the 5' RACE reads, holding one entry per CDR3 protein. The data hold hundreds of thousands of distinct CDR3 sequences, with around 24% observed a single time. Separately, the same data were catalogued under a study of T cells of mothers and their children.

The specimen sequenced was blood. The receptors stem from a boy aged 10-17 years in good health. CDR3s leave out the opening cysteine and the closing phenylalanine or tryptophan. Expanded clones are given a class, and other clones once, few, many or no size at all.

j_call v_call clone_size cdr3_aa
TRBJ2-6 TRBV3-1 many ASSQAFGANVLT
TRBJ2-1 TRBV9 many ASSALAGGLSYNEQF
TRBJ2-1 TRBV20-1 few SARKTSGRNEQF
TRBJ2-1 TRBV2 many ASSRLAGRINEQF
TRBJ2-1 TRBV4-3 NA ASSQATPSRLAGGPHEQF
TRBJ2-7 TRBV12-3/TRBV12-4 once ASSPYRVYTGSDEQY
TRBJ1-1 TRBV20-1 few SATLRDTEAF
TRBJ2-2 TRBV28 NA ASSSLTGELF
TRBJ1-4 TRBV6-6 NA ASSRARDEKLF
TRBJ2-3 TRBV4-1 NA ASSQEESDTQY
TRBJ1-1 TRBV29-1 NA SVEGARRGSF
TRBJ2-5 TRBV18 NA ASSPGGSGDQETQY
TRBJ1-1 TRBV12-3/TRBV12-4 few ASLRGGAEAF
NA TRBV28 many ASSSPGSEGEQY
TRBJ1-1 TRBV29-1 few SVEGRISGTEAF
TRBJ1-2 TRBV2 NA ASRGDTYGYT
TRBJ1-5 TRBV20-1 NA SAPFGFKDQPQH
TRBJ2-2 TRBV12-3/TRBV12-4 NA ASRDWDRESGELF
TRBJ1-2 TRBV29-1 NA SVEDQVDYGYT
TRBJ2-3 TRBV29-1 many SVDIRGGRADTQY
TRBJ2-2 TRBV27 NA ASSLGTGGTGELF
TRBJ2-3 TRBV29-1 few SVAGVRTDTQY
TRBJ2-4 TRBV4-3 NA ASSQDREYVGYRIPAKNIQY
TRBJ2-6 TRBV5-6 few ASSLESISGANVLT
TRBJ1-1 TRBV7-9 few ASSQRQVTEAF
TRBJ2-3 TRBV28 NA ASSGPLDLQETDTQY
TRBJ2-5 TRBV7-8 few ASSLEWTGDGMQETQY
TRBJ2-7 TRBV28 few ASRSNWAATYEQY
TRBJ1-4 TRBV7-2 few ASSSRGGTGEKLF
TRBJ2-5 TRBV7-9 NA ASSKPGLALETQY
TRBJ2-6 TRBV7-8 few ASSLGGPGANVLT
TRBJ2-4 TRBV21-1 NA ASMESSLTIQY
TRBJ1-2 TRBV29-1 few SARVGQGTYGYT
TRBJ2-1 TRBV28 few ATSEASGPNEQF
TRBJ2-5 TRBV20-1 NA SARDLTSGEETQY
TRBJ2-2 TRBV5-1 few ASSLGARTAGELF
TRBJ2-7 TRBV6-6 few ASSYSTGAYEQY
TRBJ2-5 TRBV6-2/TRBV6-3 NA ATQGGPQETQY
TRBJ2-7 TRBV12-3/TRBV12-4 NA ASGSESYEQY